The source of this TCR beta chain is a study of T cells in Graves' hyperthyroidism and ophthalmopathy. General study findings and limits: For ophthalmopathy, model prediction preceded onset by a median about 6 months. Blood also carried most thyroid clonotypes expanded above 0.001.

The study included ophthalmopathy patients with Clinical Activity Score at least 3, NOSPECS grade at least 4 and duration under 3 months. Those patients with uncontrolled infection, other autoimmune disease, pregnancy or lactation were excluded. CDR1 is LNHDA, CDR2 SQIVND, per germline (reference sequence). Trimming stripped 9 bases from V and 2 bases from J, with 19 bases between. The CDR3 has 15 residues. This clonotype was seen many times. No antigen is known for it. The source material, RNA transcripts, was used to amplify TCR beta CDR3 regions. A first-round RT-PCR of the TCR CDR3 used the HTBI primer set. TCRdb re-derived calls from the multiplex PCR reads in MiXCR, one entry per CDR3 protein. The sample lists around 600,000 distinct CDR3 sequences; 13% to 15% were seen once.

The source is a woman aged 45 to 65 with Graves' ophthalmopathy. V and J are TRBV19 and TRBJ1-1; D is ambiguous. Specimen: blood. The CDR3 loop reads CASMRLLQRNTEAFF. The CDR3 DNA reads as TGTGCCAGCATGAGACTACTCCAAAGAAACACTGAAGCTTTCTTT.